Shown below are 24 T cell receptor beta chains from a single sample sequenced in a study of T cells after yellow fever vaccination. A single record per CDR3 protein comes from TCRdb applying MiXCR to the 5' RACE reads. The table lists some 350,000 distinct CDR3 sequences, approximately 3.9% of them singletons, with less than 25% in the top ten. Sequencing was performed on PBMCs, taken 5 days after the yellow fever booster vaccination. These TCRs come from a man between 18 and 29 years old who received the YFV17D yellow fever vaccine.

In this sample, this clonotype turned up many times. A junction boundary mismatches the germline segment, possibly from a read error. The chain employs TRBV20-1 and TRBJ1-1; D gene ambiguous. Germline lookup yields CDR1 DFQATT and CDR2 SNEGSKA (reference sequence). There are 13 residues in the CDR3. CDR3 protein: CSASPRLNTEAYF. CDR3 in DNA: TGCAGTGCTAGCCCCAGACTCAACACTGAAGCTTACTTT.

This clonotype has a count of ten or more. This chain links TRBV4-1 with TRBJ2-5; D remains ambiguous. Trimming stripped 4 bases from V and 0 bases from J, with 9 bases between. The CDR3 totals 14 residues. Looked up from germline, CDR1 is MGHRA and CDR2 is YSYEKL. The CDR3 nucleotides are TGCGCCAGCAGCCCCCGAGGCCACCAAGAGACCCAGTACTTC. The encoded protein is CASSPRGHQETQYF.

V and J are TRBV10-2 and TRBJ2-7; D is possibly TRBD1 (5 bases). This CDR3 region has 15 residues. Trimming shortened V by 1 base and J by 0 bases, and 10 bases separated the two germline ends. CDR1 and CDR2 (germline): WSHSY, SAAADI. The CDR3 loop reads CASSELGDSSYEQYF. The CDR3 region has the DNA TGCGCCAGCAGTGAGTTAGGTGACAGCTCCTACGAGCAGTACTTC.

The chain employs TRBV9 and TRBJ1-1; 7 bases are shared with TRBD1. The V segment lost 2 bases and the J segment 4 bases; nucleotides outside the gene matches: 2. Germline lookup yields CDR1 SGDLS and CDR2 YYNGEE. The CDR3 has 13 amino acids. The CDR3 region is CASSVGQFTEAFF. Here the CDR3 DNA reads TGTGCCAGCAGCGTGGGACAGTTCACTGAAGCTTTCTTT. The whole variable domain, remainder taken from reference TRBV9 and TRBJ1-1, is DSGVTQTPKHLITATGQRVTLRCSPRSGDLSVYWYQQSLDQGLQFLIQYYNGEERAKGNILERFSAQQFPDLHSELNLSSLELGDSALYFCASSVGQFTEAFFGQGTRLTVV.

The table lists this clonotype with many counts. The J gene is TRBJ1-5, the V gene TRBV7-6; D may be TRBD1 (5 bases). CDR3 length: 14 residues. Germline loops: CDR1 SGHVS, CDR2 FNYEAQ. Trimming cost V 1 base and J 7 bases, with 11 bases left between them. CDR3 protein: CASSLGRGTQPQHF. The DNA for the CDR3 is TGTGCCAGCAGCTTAGGGCGGGGGACCCAGCCCCAGCATTTT.

This clonotype was found a few times. The chain carries TRBV27 and TRBJ2-1; 10 positions agree with TRBD2. V lost 3 bases to trimming and J lost 4 bases; unmatched junction nucleotides: 9. Germline V CDR1 and CDR2: MNHEY, SMNVEV (reference sequence). This CDR3 region has 17 residues. DNA of the CDR3: TGTGCCAGCAGTTTCTGGTCCGGGACTAGCGCGTACAATGAGCAGTTCTTC. This translates into CASSFWSGTSAYNEQFF.

This clonotype was seen a handful of times. The chain uses TRBV5-5 and TRBJ1-1; D ambiguous. Trimming pared 4 bases from V and 0 bases from J, leaving 13 bases between. This CDR3 region has 15 residues. Per the germline V gene, CDR1 is SGHKS and CDR2 is YYEKEE (reference sequence). CDR3 region: CASSPEWRVNTEAFF. For the CDR3, the DNA is TGTGCCAGCAGCCCCGAGTGGCGAGTGAACACTGAAGCTTTCTTT.

The chain has TRBV6-2 or TRBV6-3 and TRBJ1-1; the D gene is possibly TRBD1 (6 bases). Germline CDR1 MNHEY, CDR2 SVGEGT. V lost 2 bases and J 3 bases, leaving 28 bases between the germline ends. This CDR3 has 20 residues. The CDR3 DNA sequence: TGTGCCAGCAGTTACAGGGGACACGGGGGCAACCGTCAAGGGGACACTGAAGCTTTCTTT. It translates to CASSYRGHGGNRQGDTEAFF.

Ten or more counts support this clonotype. The chain recombines TRBV19 with TRBJ2-2; possible D gene TRBD1, 5 bases. The CDR3 consists of 14 residues. The V end lost 5 bases, the J end lost 4 bases, and 11 bases lay between the germline ends. Germline loops: CDR1 LNHDA, CDR2 SQIVND (reference sequence). The CDR3 sequence is CASSLQGLTGELFF. CDR3 in DNA: TGTGCCAGTAGTCTCCAGGGTCTCACCGGGGAGCTGTTTTTT.

J is TRBJ2-5 and V is TRBV28, with TRBD2 as a possible D gene (6 bases). Trimming took 8 bases from V and 5 from J, leaving 6 bases between them. Germline CDR1 and CDR2: MDHEN and SYDVKM. The CDR3 spans 10 residues. This chain's CDR3 is CASGRETQYF. Here the CDR3 DNA reads TGTGCCAGCGGGAGGGAGACCCAGTACTTC.

This clonotype was observed many times. V is TRBV5-1 and J is TRBJ2-7; TRBD2 matches 11 bases. The CDR3 loop spans 18 amino acids. The V gene end was trimmed by 3 bases and the J gene end by 0 bases; junction bases not matched to a gene: 11. From germline, CDR1 is SGHRS and CDR2 YFSETQ. In nucleotides, the CDR3 is TGCGCCAGCAGCTCCCAGAGTAGCGGGGGGGCCACCTCCTACGAGCAGTACTTC. Amino acid sequence: CASSSQSSGGATSYEQYF.

About this clonotype: The germline gene is not matched at one end of the junction; a read error may be the cause. In nucleotides, the CDR3 is TGCGCCAGCAGCTACGGACCGGCCGGAGGAAACACCCTATATTTT. This codes for CASSYGPAGGNTLYF. V and J are TRBV5-1 and TRBJ1-3; D gene ambiguous. Germline CDR1 reads SGHRS; CDR2 reads YFSETQ. The CDR3 is 15 amino acids.

This clonotype was detected ten times or more. The genes are TRBV7-2 and TRBJ1-2, with D hard to call. V gave up 1 base and J gave up 5 bases, with 5 bases separating them. Germline CDR1 SGHTA, CDR2 FQGNSA. This CDR3 has 12 residues. This CDR3 reads CASSLDRYGYTF. CDR3 bases: TGTGCCAGCAGCTTAGACAGATATGGCTACACCTTC.

This chain links TRBV4-3 with TRBJ2-5; 9 nucleotides line up with TRBD2. CDR1 is LGHNA and CDR2 is YSLEER in the germline V gene. CDR3 length: 16 residues. The V segment lost 5 bases and the J segment 4 bases; nucleotides outside the gene matches: 11. CDR3 bases: TGCGCCAGCAGCGCTAGCCGCTTAGCGGGGGCAGAGACCCAGTACTTC. Translating it yields CASSASRLAGAETQYF.

Only a few counts were recorded for this clonotype. V usage is TRBV6-6 and J usage is TRBJ2-3, with D tentatively TRBD1 (6 bases). Germline CDR1 MNHNY, CDR2 SVGAGI (reference sequence). The CDR3 sequence is 15 residues long. V was trimmed by 5 bases and J by 5 bases, leaving 17 bases between them. CDR3 nucleotide sequence: TGTGCCAGCAGTCGAGATCAGGGGTGGGGAGATACGCAGTATTTT. As protein: CASSRDQGWGDTQYF.

The chain combines TRBV6-5 with TRBJ2-1, with D perhaps matching TRBD2 (5 bases). The length of the CDR3 is 14 residues. The germline V gene has CDR1 MNHEY and CDR2 SVGAGI. Trimming stripped 5 bases from V and 4 bases from J, with 12 bases between. CDR3 sequence (DNA): TGTGCCAGCAGTCCGATGGACTTTTACAATGAGCAGTTCTTC. Translated: CASSPMDFYNEQFF.

This clonotype was observed at least ten times. Here the CDR3 reads CAISDSGKQYV. Written as DNA, the CDR3 is TGTGCCATCAGTGATTCGGGAAAGCAGTACGTC. This chain connects TRBV10-3 to TRBJ2-7; tentatively, D is TRBD2 (5 bases). The CDR3 totals 11 residues. Germline assignment: CDR1 ENHRY and CDR2 SYGVKD. V was clipped by 3 bases and J by 8 bases, with 8 bases between them.

This clonotype has only a few counts. This chain links TRBV21-1 with TRBJ2-7; TRBD2, the D gene given by the table, was not confirmed from the DNA. TRBV21-1 is a documented pseudogene. The CDR3 totals 17 residues. CDR3 sequence (DNA): TGTGCCAGCAGCAAACATCTCCCAGACTTAAGCTCCTACGAGCAGTACGTC. This sequence encodes CASSKHLPDLSSYEQYV.

The rearrangement joins TRBV7-2 to TRBJ1-2; no clear D gene. Trimming cost V 2 bases and J 2 bases, with 15 bases left between them. This CDR3 contains 16 residues. Germline V gene lookup returns CDR1 SGHTA and CDR2 FQGNSA. The CDR3 DNA reads as TGTGCCAGCAGCTTAAGTATGTACTACGCAAACTATGGCTACACCTTC. It yields the protein CASSLSMYYANYGYTF.

There are many counts of this clonotype. This sequence joins TRBV6-2 or TRBV6-3 and TRBJ2-7; D not certain. V was shortened by 0 bases and J by 5 bases, with 8 bases between the two germline ends. The V gene's germline CDR1 is MNHEY and CDR2 SVGEGT. The CDR3 consists of 13 residues. This CDR3 is CASSYSTFHEQYV. CDR3 coding DNA: TGTGCCAGCAGTTACTCGACCTTCCACGAGCAGTACGTC.

This clonotype turned up a few times. The chain links TRBV9 to TRBJ2-7, with D perhaps given as TRBD1 or TRBD2 (5 bases each). Between the trimmed V and J ends, which lost 7 bases and 2 bases, there was a span of 16 bases. The CDR3 runs to 14 residues. Germline V lookup: CDR1 SGDLS, CDR2 YYNGEE. The CDR3: CASGSGPGTYEQYF. The CDR3 DNA reads TGTGCCAGCGGATCGGGGCCCGGTACCTACGAGCAGTACTTC.

This clonotype has ten or more counts. The CDR3 DNA reads TGTGCCAGCAGTTTGCCCTCCAGGGGGCAACTCACAGATACGCAGTATTTT. The encoded protein is CASSLPSRGQLTDTQYF. This sequence joins TRBV28 and TRBJ2-3; 8 bases fit TRBD1. Germline CDR1 and CDR2: MDHEN and SYDVKM. The CDR3 covers 17 residues. V dropped 3 bases and J dropped 2; count of bases not matched to a gene: 10.

The chain carries TRBV11-3 and TRBJ2-7, with D possibly being TRBD1 (6 bases). The CDR3 contains 13 residues. V gave up 4 bases and J gave up 5 bases, with 12 bases separating them. The germline V gene encodes CDR1 SGHNT and CDR2 YENEEA. CDR3 amino acids: CASSSWTDDEQYF. DNA of the CDR3: TGTGCCAGCAGCTCCTGGACAGACGACGAGCAGTACTTC.

At least ten counts were recorded for this clonotype. The J gene is TRBJ2-5, the V gene TRBV7-7; D may be TRBD2 (6 bases). Germline values: CDR1 SSHAT, CDR2 FNYEAQ (reference sequence). V lost 4 bases and J lost 0, with 15 bases in between. The CDR3 is 16 amino acids. The CDR3 loop is CASSYRSGVDQETQYF. CDR3 coding DNA: TGTGCCAGCAGCTACCGGTCGGGGGTAGACCAAGAGACCCAGTACTTC.